The 9 T cell receptor beta chains listed next were all sequenced from one sample in a study of Graves' ophthalmopathy and Graves' hyperthyroidism. Transcripts of RNA were the source for amplifying TCR beta CDR3 regions. Investigators did first-round RT-PCR with HTBI primers, then second-round multiplex PCR. TCRdb reprocessed the multiplex PCR reads via MiXCR and lists one record per CDR3 protein. The sample yields about 1.2 million distinct CDR3 sequences, about 40% seen once. The sample consisted of peripheral blood or thyroid tissue (not recorded which). All receptors come from an adult man with Graves' hyperthyroidism.

As concerns this clonotype: Relative to the germline gene, one junction end is altered; a read error may explain this. The rearrangement links TRBV12-3 or TRBV12-4 to TRBJ1-6; tentatively, D is TRBD1 (5 bases). The CDR3 runs 12 residues. The CDR3 DNA reads TGTGACAGCGGGCAGGGTCTTCAGCCCCTCCACTTT. Translating it yields CDSGQGLQPLHF.

The J gene is TRBJ2-5, the V gene TRBV15; 8 positions match TRBD2. Germline V gene data show CDR1 as LNHNV and CDR2 as YYDKDF (reference sequence). The V and J ends lost 5 bases and 4 bases, in that order; junction bases with no gene match: 9. There are 15 residues in the CDR3. The CDR3 DNA sequence: TGTGCCACCAGCTTCCGAGCGGGAGCAGGAGAGACCCAGTACTTC. Translation: CATSFRAGAGETQYF.

The chain uses TRBV10-2 and TRBJ2-7, with D perhaps being TRBD1 or TRBD2 (5 bases each). The tail of the sequence fits TRBJ2-5 better, so the J call may be wrong. The germline V gene encodes CDR1 WSHSY and CDR2 SAAADI. This CDR3 comprises 15 residues. The CDR3 loop is CASSEPSQGWKTQYF. In DNA, the CDR3 is TGCGCCAGCAGTGAGCCTAGCCAGGGTTGGAAGACCCAGTACTTC.

A remark on this clonotype: The DNA is left out, because the CDR3 cannot be placed on it with certainty; the CDR3 is given as TCRdb lists it. The J gene is TRBJ2-7, the V gene TRBV5-1. Termini included, the CDR3 measures 15 amino acids. Germline loops: CDR1 SGHRS, CDR2 YFSETQ. The CDR3 reads CACSVESRGTYEQYF.

This clonotype came up many times. The rearrangement uses TRBV4-3 and TRBJ2-7; the D gene is possibly TRBD1 (6 bases). Germline loops: CDR1 LGHNA, CDR2 YSLEER. Trimming removed 4 bases at V and 2 bases at J, with 15 bases between. This CDR3 contains 15 residues. The CDR3 is CASSPGVDSTYEQYF. In DNA form, the CDR3 reads TGCGCCAGCAGCCCGGGTGTGGACAGCACCTACGAGCAGTACTTC.

This clonotype was seen at least ten times. This chain joins TRBV29-1 and TRBJ2-7; perhaps TRBD2 as D (6 bases). Trimming took 6 bases from V and 9 from J, leaving 15 bases between them. The CDR3 runs to 11 residues. The germline V gene encodes CDR1 SQVTM and CDR2 ANQGSEA. The CDR3 is CSVEHGGGQYF. In DNA, the CDR3 is TGCAGCGTGGAACACGGGGGAGGGCAGTACTTC.

This clonotype came up once. A much larger clone differs by one base, so this may be a read error. This chain joins TRBV7-9 and TRBJ1-1; 10 bases map to TRBD1. V was clipped by 4 bases and J by 3 bases; unmatched bases: 14. Germline V lookup: CDR1 SEHNR, CDR2 FQNEAQ (reference sequence). This CDR3 has 18 amino acids. The CDR3 nucleotides read TGTGCCAGCAGCTCGCCGCCAGACAGGGGGCTGGGGGACACTGAAGCTTTCTTT. Protein product: CASSSPPDRGLGDTEAFF.

This clonotype was observed at least ten times. This chain joins TRBV12-3 or TRBV12-4 and TRBJ2-7; D unclear. V was cut by 5 bases and J by 6 bases, with 14 bases left in between. The CDR3 is made up of 13 amino acids. The CDR3 sequence is CASSPYPYTEQYF. For the CDR3, the DNA is TGTGCCAGCAGTCCGTACCCTTATACCGAGCAGTACTTC.

The CDR3 DNA reads TGCGCCAGCAGATCCGGACAGGGGGCTCATAATTCACCCCTCCACTTT. Amino acid sequence: CASRSGQGAHNSPLHF. The genes are TRBV5-1 and TRBJ1-6; 11 nucleotides agree with TRBD1. Germline CDR1 and CDR2: SGHRS and YFSETQ. The junction had 6 bases not matched to a gene; V was cut back by 5 bases and J by 5 bases. The CDR3 consists of 16 residues. The full variable domain, rest sourced from reference TRBV5-1 and TRBJ1-6, is KAGVTQTPRYLIKTRGQQVTLSCSPISGHRSVSWYQQTPGQGLQFLFEYFSETQRNKGNFPGRFSGRQFSNSRSEMNVSTLELGDSALYLCASRSGQGAHNSPLHFGNGTRLTVT.